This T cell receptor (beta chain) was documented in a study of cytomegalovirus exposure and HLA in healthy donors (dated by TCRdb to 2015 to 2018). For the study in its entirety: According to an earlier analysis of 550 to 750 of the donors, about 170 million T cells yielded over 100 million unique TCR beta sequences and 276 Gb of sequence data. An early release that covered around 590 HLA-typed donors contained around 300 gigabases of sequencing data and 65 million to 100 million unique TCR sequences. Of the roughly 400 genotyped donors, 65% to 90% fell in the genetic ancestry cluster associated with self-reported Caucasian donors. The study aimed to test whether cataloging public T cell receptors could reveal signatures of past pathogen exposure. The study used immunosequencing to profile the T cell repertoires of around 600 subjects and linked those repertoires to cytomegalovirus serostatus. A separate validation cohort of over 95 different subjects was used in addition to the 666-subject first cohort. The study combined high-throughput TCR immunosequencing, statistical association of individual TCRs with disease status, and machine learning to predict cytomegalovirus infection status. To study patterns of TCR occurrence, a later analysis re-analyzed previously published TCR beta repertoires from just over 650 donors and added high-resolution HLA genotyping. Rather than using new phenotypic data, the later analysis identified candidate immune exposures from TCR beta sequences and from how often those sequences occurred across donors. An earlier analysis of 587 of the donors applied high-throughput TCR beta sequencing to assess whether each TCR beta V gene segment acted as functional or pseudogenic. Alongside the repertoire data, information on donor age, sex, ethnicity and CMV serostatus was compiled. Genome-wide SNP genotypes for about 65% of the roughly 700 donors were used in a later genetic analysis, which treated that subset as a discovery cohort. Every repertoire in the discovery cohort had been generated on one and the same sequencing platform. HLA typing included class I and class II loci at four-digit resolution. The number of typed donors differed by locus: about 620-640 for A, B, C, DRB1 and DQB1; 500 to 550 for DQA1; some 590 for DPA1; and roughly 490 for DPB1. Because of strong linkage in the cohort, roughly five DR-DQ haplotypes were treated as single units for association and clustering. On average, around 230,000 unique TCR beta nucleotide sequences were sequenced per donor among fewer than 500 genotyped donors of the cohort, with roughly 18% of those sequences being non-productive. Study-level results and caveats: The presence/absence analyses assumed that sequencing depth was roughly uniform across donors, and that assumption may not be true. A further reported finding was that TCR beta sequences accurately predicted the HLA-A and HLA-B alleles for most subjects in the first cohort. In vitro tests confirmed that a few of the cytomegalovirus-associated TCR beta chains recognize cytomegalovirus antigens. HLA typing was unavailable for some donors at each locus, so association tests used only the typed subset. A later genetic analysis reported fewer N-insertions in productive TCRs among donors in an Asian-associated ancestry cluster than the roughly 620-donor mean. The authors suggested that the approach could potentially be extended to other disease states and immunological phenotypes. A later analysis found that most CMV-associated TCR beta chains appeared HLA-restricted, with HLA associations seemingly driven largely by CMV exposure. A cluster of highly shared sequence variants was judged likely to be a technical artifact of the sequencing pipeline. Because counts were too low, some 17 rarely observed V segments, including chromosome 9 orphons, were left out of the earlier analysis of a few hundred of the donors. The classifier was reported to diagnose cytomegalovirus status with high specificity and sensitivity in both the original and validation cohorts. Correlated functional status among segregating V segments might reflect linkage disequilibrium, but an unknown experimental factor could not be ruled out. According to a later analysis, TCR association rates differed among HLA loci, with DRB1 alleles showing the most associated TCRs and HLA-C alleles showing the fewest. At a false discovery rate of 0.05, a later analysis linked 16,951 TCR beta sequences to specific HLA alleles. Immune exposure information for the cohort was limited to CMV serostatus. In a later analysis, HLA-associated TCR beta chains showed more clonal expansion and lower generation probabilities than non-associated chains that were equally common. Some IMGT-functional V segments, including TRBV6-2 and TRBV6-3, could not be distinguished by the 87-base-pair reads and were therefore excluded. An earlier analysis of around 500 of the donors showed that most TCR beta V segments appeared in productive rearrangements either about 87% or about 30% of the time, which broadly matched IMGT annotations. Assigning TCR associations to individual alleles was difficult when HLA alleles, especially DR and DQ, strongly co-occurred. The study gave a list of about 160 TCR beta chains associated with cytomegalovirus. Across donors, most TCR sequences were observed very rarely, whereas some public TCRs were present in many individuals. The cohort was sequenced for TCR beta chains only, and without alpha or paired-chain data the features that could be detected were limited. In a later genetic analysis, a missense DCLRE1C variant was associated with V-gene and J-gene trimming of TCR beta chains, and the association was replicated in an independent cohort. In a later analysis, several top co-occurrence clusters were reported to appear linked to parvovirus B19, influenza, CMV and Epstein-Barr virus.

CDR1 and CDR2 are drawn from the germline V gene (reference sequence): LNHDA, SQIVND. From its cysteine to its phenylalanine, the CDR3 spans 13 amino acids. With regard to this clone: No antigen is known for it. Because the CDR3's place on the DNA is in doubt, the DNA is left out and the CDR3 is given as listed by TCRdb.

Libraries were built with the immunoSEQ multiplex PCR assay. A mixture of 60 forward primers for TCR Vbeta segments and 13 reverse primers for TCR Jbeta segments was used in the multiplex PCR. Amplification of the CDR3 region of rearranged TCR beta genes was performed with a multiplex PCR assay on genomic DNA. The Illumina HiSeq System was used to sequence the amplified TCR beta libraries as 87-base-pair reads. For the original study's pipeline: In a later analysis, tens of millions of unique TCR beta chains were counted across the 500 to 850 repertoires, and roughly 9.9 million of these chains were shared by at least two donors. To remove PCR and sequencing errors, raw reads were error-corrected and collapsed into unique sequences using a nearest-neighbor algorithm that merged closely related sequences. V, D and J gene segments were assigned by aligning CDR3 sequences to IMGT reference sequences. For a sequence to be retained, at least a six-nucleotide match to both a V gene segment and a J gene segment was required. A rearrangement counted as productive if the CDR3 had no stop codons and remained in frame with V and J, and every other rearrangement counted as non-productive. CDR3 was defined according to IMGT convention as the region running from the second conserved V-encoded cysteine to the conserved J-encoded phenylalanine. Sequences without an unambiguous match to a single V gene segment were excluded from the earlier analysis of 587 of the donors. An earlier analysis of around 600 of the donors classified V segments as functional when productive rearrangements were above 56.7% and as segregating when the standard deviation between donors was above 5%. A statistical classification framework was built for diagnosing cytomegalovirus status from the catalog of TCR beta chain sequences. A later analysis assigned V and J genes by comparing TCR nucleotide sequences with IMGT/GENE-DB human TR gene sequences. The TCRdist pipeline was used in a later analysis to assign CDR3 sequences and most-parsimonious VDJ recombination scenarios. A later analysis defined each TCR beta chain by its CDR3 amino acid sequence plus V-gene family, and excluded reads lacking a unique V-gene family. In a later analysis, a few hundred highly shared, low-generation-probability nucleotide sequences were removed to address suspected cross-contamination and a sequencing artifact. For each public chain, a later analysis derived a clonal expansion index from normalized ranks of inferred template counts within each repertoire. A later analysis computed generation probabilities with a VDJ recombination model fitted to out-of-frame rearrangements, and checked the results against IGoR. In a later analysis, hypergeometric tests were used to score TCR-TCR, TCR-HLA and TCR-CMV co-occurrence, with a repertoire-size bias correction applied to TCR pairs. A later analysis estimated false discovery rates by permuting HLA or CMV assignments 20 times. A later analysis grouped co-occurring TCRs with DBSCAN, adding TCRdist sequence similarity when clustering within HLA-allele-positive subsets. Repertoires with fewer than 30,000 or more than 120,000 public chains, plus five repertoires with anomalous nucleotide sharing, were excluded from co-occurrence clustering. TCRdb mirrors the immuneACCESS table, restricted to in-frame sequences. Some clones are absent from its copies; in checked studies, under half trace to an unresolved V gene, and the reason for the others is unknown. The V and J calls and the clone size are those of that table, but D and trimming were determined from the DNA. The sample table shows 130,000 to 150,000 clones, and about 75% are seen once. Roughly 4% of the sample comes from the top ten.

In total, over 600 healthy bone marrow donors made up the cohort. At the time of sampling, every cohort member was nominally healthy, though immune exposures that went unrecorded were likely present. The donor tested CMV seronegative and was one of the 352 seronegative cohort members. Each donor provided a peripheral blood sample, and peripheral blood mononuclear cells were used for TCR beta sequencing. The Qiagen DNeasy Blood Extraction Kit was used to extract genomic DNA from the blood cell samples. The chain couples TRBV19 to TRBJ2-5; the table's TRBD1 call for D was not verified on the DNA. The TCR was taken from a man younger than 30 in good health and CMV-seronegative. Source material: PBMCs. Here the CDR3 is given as CASSIFGQGILYF.